The 12 T cell receptor beta chains below were found in one sample sequenced in a study of spatial heterogeneity in lung cancer. TCRdb redid the calling of the 5' RACE reads with MiXCR, one entry per CDR3 protein. The table records 28,000 or so distinct CDR3 sequences, roughly 13% of them present only once. The sample's time point: sample taken at primary tumor resection. Tumor, nontumor lung or frozen PBMC supplied whole RNA that was sequenced unsorted. The specimen was PBMCs, collected at surgery. These receptors were obtained from a female donor with early-stage non-small cell lung cancer.

This clonotype was seen repeatedly, ten times or more. V usage is TRBV2 and J usage is TRBJ1-1; no reliable D call. Germline V CDR1 and CDR2: SNHLY, FYNNEI. The CDR3 is 13 residues long. V was cut by 2 bases and J by 1 base, with 5 bases left in between. The CDR3: CASSENGNTEAFF. CDR3 in DNA: TGTGCCAGCAGTGAAAACGGGAACACTGAAGCTTTCTTT.

This clonotype was seen many times. V is TRBV7-9 and J is TRBJ1-3; D is ambiguous. This CDR3 spans 15 amino acids. V lost 1 base and J 0 bases, leaving 7 bases between the germline ends. Germline V gene data show CDR1 as SEHNR and CDR2 as FQNEAQ (reference sequence). The CDR3 nucleotides are TGTGCCAGCAGCTTAGTTGCGGACTCTGGAAACACCATATATTTT. Translated, it gives CASSLVADSGNTIYF. The full variable domain, in which reference TRBV7-9 and TRBJ1-3 provide the parts outside the CDR3, is DTGVSQNPRHKITKRGQNVTFRCDPISEHNRLYWYRQTLGQGPEFLTYFQNEAQLEKSRLLSDRFSAERPKGSFSTLEIQRTEQGDSAMYLCASSLVADSGNTIYFGEGSWLTVV.

In this sample, this clonotype turned up many times. The J gene is TRBJ2-1, the V gene TRBV7-6, with a tentative D call TRBD2 (5 bases). The CDR3 has 14 amino acids. Germline V lookup: CDR1 SGHVS, CDR2 FNYEAQ. Trimming took off 6 bases at V and 0 bases at J, with 9 bases between the two ends. The CDR3 DNA reads as TGTGCCAGCAGTCTGGACTTCTCCTACAATGAGCAGTTCTTC. Translated, it gives CASSLDFSYNEQFF.

This clonotype occurred many times. In DNA form, the CDR3 reads TGTGCCATCTCCGGACAGGCTGGAAACACCATATATTTT. This encodes CAISGQAGNTIYF. The rearrangement joins TRBV10-3 to TRBJ1-3; 7 positions match TRBD1. Trimming removed 8 bases from V and 2 bases from J; junction bases left unmatched: 3. The CDR3 extends over 13 amino acids. CDR1 and CDR2 from the germline V gene are ENHRY and SYGVKD.

This chain joins TRBV27 and TRBJ2-6; TRBD2 aligns across 7 bases. The CDR3 is 14 amino acids. Germline CDR1 and CDR2: MNHEY and SMNVEV (reference sequence). The J segment lost 6 bases and the V segment lost 4 bases, leaving 3 bases of the junction unmatched. CDR3 protein: CASSSRGEANVLTF. CDR3 sequence (DNA): TGTGCCAGCAGTTCTCGGGGGGAGGCCAACGTCCTGACTTTC.

This clonotype was counted only a few times. V and J are TRBV29-1 and TRBJ2-4, with 7 bases lining up with TRBD1. Germline trimming cut 3 bases from V and 6 bases from J; bases unmatched to any gene: 2. The CDR3 runs to 12 residues. The germline V gene encodes CDR1 SQVTM and CDR2 ANQGSEA. CDR3 in amino acids: CSVDPGGNIQYF. The DNA of the CDR3 is TGCAGCGTTGACCCAGGGGGAAACATTCAGTACTTC. Using reference TRBV29-1 and TRBJ2-4 for the parts outside the CDR3, the full variable domain is SAVISQKPSRDICQRGTSLTIQCQVDSQVTMMFWYRQQPGQSLTLIATANQGSEATYESGFVIDKFPISRPNLTFSTLTVSNMSPEDSSIYLCSVDPGGNIQYFGAGTRLSVL.

The chain has TRBV6-1 and TRBJ2-7, with 7 bases identical to TRBD1. Trimming at V came to 2 bases and at J to 4 bases, leaving 8 bases not matched to a gene. The germline V gene has CDR1 MNHNS and CDR2 SASEGT. This CDR3 is 15 amino acids long. As DNA, the CDR3 is TGTGCCAGCAGTGAATCAGGGACAGCCGTTTACGAGCAGTACGTC. This gives the protein CASSESGTAVYEQYV.

For this clonotype: A read error is possible here, since a much larger clone lies one base away. This chain joins TRBV7-2 and TRBJ2-3, with 11 bases identical to TRBD2. Per germline, CDR1 SGHTA and CDR2 FQGNSA. The length of the CDR3 is 18 residues. CDR3 residues: CASSLVALAGVLTDTQCF. DNA for the CDR3: TGTGCCAGCAGCTTAGTTGCACTAGCGGGAGTTTTAACAGATACGCAGTGTTTT.

This clonotype was seen ten or more times. The chain joins TRBV27 to TRBJ2-1, with D perhaps assigned TRBD1 or TRBD2 (5 bases each). The CDR3 contains 13 residues. Germline V gene data show CDR1 as MNHEY and CDR2 as SMNVEV (reference sequence). Between the trimmed V and J ends, which lost 4 bases and 5 bases, there was a span of 9 bases. For the CDR3, the DNA is TGTGCCAGCAGTTGGGACCGACACAATGAGCAGTTCTTC. Protein product: CASSWDRHNEQFF.

This clonotype was seen repeatedly, ten times or more. The rearrangement joins TRBV7-8 to TRBJ1-6; maybe TRBD1 (6 bases). This CDR3 contains 16 residues. Germline loops: CDR1 SGHVS, CDR2 FQNEAQ. Trimming shortened V by 1 base and J by 7 bases, and 14 bases separated the two germline ends. CDR3 loop: CASSLGSGQLNSPLHF. DNA for the CDR3: TGTGCCAGCAGCTTAGGGTCGGGACAATTAAATTCACCCCTCCACTTT. The full variable domain, rest sourced from reference TRBV7-8 and TRBJ1-6, is GAGVSQSPRYKVAKRGQDVALRCDPISGHVSLFWYQQALGQGPEFLTYFQNEAQLDKSGLPSDRFFAERPEGSVSTLKIQRTQQEDSAVYLCASSLGSGQLNSPLHFGNGTRLTVT.

This clonotype was seen many times. The V call is TRBV4-3, the J call TRBJ2-1, with TRBD2 matching over 9 bases. The V segment lost 0 bases and the J segment 9 bases; nucleotides outside the gene matches: 9. The CDR3 is 16 residues long. Germline V lookup: CDR1 LGHNA, CDR2 YSLEER. The CDR3 sequence is CASSQDAGGSGSEQFF. The CDR3 region has the DNA TGCGCCAGCAGCCAAGATGCGGGGGGGTCGGGTAGTGAGCAGTTCTTC.

This chain uses TRBV20-1 with TRBJ2-1, with D hard to call. The CDR3 sequence is 15 residues long. The V end lost 8 bases, the J end lost 0 bases, and 17 bases lay between the germline ends. Germline CDR1 reads DFQATT; CDR2 reads SNEGSKA (reference sequence). CDR3 DNA: TGCAGTTTGCAGGCCCCACTTCGCTCCTACAATGAGCAGTTCTTC. Its protein product is CSLQAPLRSYNEQFF.